The 32 T cell receptor beta chains presented below share a single source sample, sequenced in a study of OX40 agonist ivuxolimab in advanced cancers. Method: immunoSEQ multiplex PCR; TCRdb's copy keeps in-frame clones and lacks some. The sample lists some 73,000 clones, 85% to 90% occurring once. The sample in question was CD4+ or CD8+ T cells sorted from blood, obtained in a trial of the OX40 agonist ivuxolimab. The receptors originated from an adult with an advanced solid tumor such as melanoma, head and neck, liver or kidney cancer.

The chain has TRBV6-6 and TRBJ2-7, with D perhaps TRBD1 (5 bases). The CDR3 is 13 amino acids. V lost 2 bases, J lost 6 bases, and 11 bases lay in between. Per germline, CDR1 MNHNY and CDR2 SVGAGI (reference sequence). CDR3 in DNA: TGTGCCAGCAGTTACCAGGGCACGGGCGAGCAGTACTTC. Residues: CASSYQGTGEQYF.

The chain uses TRBV27 and TRBJ2-5, with 12 bases identical to TRBD2. The germline V gene has CDR1 MNHEY and CDR2 SMNVEV (reference sequence). CDR3 length: 16 amino acids. V was pared by 2 bases and J by 4 bases, with 5 bases of the junction left unmatched. CDR3 in DNA: TGTGCCAGCAGTTTAGCGACTAGCGGGAGTAGAGAGACCCAGTACTTC. Its translation: CASSLATSGSRETQYF.

This clone was picked up one time. The sample holds other DNA sequences that translate to the same CDR3. The chain carries TRBV5-1 and TRBJ2-1; 10 bases match TRBD2. Germline V gene sequence: CDR1 SGHRS, CDR2 YFSETQ. The trim removed 2 bases at V and 4 bases at J, leaving 0 bases unmatched. The CDR3 length is 14 residues. The CDR3 sequence: CASSLLAGYNEQFF. CDR3 sequence (DNA): TGCGCCAGCAGCTTACTAGCGGGGTACAATGAGCAGTTCTTC.

The V gene is TRBV19, the J gene TRBJ1-2, with D possibly being TRBD1 (6 bases). Germline V gene lookup returns CDR1 LNHDA and CDR2 SQIVND (reference sequence). This CDR3 spans 13 amino acids. V gave up 6 bases and J gave up 4 bases, with 12 bases separating them. The CDR3 protein is CASRNRASYGYTF. The DNA of the CDR3 is TGTGCCAGTAGGAACAGGGCTAGCTATGGCTACACCTTC.

The rearrangement joins TRBV10-3 to TRBJ1-3; TRBD1 might be the D (6 bases). CDR1 and CDR2 from the germline V gene are ENHRY and SYGVKD. V was shortened by 0 bases and J by 3 bases, with 12 bases between the two germline ends. CDR3 size: 16 residues. For the CDR3, the DNA is TGTGCCATCAGTGAGTCGGCCAGGGGTAATGGAAACACCATATATTTT. This encodes CAISESARGNGNTIYF.

This sequence joins TRBV5-4 and TRBJ2-1; 8 bases line up with TRBD2. V shed 4 bases and J 4 bases; nucleotides not matched to a gene: 7. This CDR3 region has 15 residues. Germline values: CDR1 SGHNT, CDR2 YYREEE (reference sequence). This CDR3 is CASSLSGSGYNEQFF. CDR3 DNA: TGTGCCAGCAGCCTCAGCGGGAGTGGTTACAATGAGCAGTTCTTC.

CDR3 protein: CASSSYGQGPAKNIQYF. The CDR3 DNA follows: TGTGCCAGCAGCTCCTACGGACAGGGGCCAGCCAAAAACATTCAGTACTTC. The chain couples TRBV21-1 to TRBJ2-4; the DNA was not compared with TRBD1, the D call given in the table. TRBV21-1 is deemed a pseudogene. The CDR3 extends over 17 amino acids.

This chain connects TRBV29-1 to TRBJ2-7; D unresolved. This CDR3 comprises 12 residues. V lost 3 bases to trimming and J lost 5 bases, with 11 bases between them. The germline V gene encodes CDR1 SQVTM and CDR2 ANQGSEA. CDR3 DNA: TGCAGCGTTGAGTCTAGTGGGAACGAGCAGTACTTC. Translated: CSVESSGNEQYF.

The chain uses TRBV7-3 and TRBJ2-3; TRBD2 aligns across 8 bases. J lost 10 bases, V lost 5 bases, and 14 bases had no gene match. The CDR3 has 15 residues. CDR1 is SGHTA, CDR2 FQGTGA, per germline. The CDR3 spells CASSPAGGAGNAQYF. As DNA, the CDR3 is TGTGCCAGCAGCCCGGCGGGGGGAGCCGGGAATGCGCAGTATTTT.

This clone was picked up one time. Germline is not matched at one junction end, which may reflect a read error. The CDR3 DNA sequence: TGTGCCGGCAGCCAACGGGTCTGGGACACCATATATTTT. This codes for CAGSQRVWDTIYF. The V gene is TRBV9, the J gene TRBJ1-3; D uncertain. In germline, CDR1 is SGDLS, CDR2 YYNGEE. CDR3 length: 13 residues.

In its sample, this clone was seen a few times. The chain is built from TRBV6-6 and TRBJ1-1; D unclear. V lost 0 bases and J lost 0, with 8 bases in between. This CDR3 has 15 residues. Germline-derived CDR1 and CDR2 are MNHNY and SVGAGI (reference sequence). The CDR3 sequence is CASSYSTRLNTEAFF. DNA of the CDR3: TGTGCCAGCAGTTACTCGACAAGATTGAACACTGAAGCTTTCTTT.

This clone came up once. The V call is TRBV19, the J call TRBJ1-4; 7 bases map to TRBD1. The CDR3 is made up of 15 amino acids. Germline loops: CDR1 LNHDA, CDR2 SQIVND (reference sequence). The V gene end was trimmed by 5 bases and the J gene end by 5 bases; junction bases not matched to a gene: 8. CDR3 residues: CASSWSGTANEKLFF. The CDR3 bases are TGTGCCAGTAGTTGGAGCGGGACAGCAAATGAAAAACTGTTTTTT.

The chain combines TRBV9 with TRBJ1-6; D is unclear. CDR1 and CDR2 from the germline V gene are SGDLS and YYNGEE. The CDR3 runs 17 residues. V lost 4 bases to trimming and J lost 0 bases, with 14 bases between them. The CDR3 region is CASSPRVESSYNSPLHF. The CDR3, as DNA: TGTGCCAGCAGCCCGAGAGTAGAAAGCTCCTATAATTCACCCCTCCACTTT.

V gene TRBV4-1 combines with J gene TRBJ1-3; 7 positions match TRBD1. Unmatched junction bases numbered 9, after V lost 3 bases and J lost 1 base. This CDR3 is built from 17 residues. From germline, CDR1 is MGHRA and CDR2 YSYEKL. CDR3 sequence: CASSHKGAGGSGNTIYF. The CDR3, as DNA: TGCGCCAGCAGCCACAAAGGGGCAGGGGGTTCTGGAAACACCATATATTTT.

The chain links TRBV7-3 to TRBJ2-7, with D perhaps matching TRBD1 (7 bases). V was trimmed by 5 bases and J by 0 bases, leaving 17 bases between them. The CDR3 sequence is 16 residues long. Per germline, CDR1 SGHTA and CDR2 FQGTGA. CDR3 in amino acids: CASSPRGVIGSYEQYF. The CDR3 DNA sequence: TGTGCCAGCAGCCCCAGGGGGGTAATTGGCTCCTACGAGCAGTACTTC. Combining the CDR3 with reference TRBV7-3 and TRBJ2-7 gives the whole variable domain GAGVSQTPSNKVTEKGKYVELRCDPISGHTALYWYRQSLGQGPEFLIYFQGTGAADDSGLPNDRFFAVRPEGSVSTLKIQRTERGDSAVYLCASSPRGVIGSYEQYFGPGTRLTVT.

The rearrangement uses TRBV19 and TRBJ2-7; perhaps TRBD1 as D (5 bases). CDR3 length equals 16 residues. Germline V CDR1 and CDR2: LNHDA, SQIVND (reference sequence). Trimming cost V 6 bases and J 0 bases, with 18 bases left between them. The CDR3 DNA follows: TGTGCCAGTAGCTCACGACAGTTCAGAAGCTCCTACGAGCAGTACTTC. It yields the protein CASSSRQFRSSYEQYF.

This chain connects TRBV30 to TRBJ2-5; TRBD2 aligns across 7 bases. The CDR3 is 13 residues long. The germline CDR1 and CDR2 sequences are GTSNPN and SVGIG (reference sequence). With V trimmed by 4 bases and J by 3 bases, 5 bases remained unmatched. The CDR3 region has the DNA TGTGCCTGGACGACCGGGGGGAAAGAGACCCAGTACTTC. It encodes CAWTTGGKETQYF.

This chain links TRBV2 with TRBJ1-4, with 10 positions matching TRBD1. J lost 8 bases, V lost 4 bases, and 4 bases had no gene match. Germline V gene sequence: CDR1 SNHLY, CDR2 FYNNEI. This CDR3 spans 14 amino acids. CDR3 nucleotides: TGTGCCAGCAGTGGAGGGACAGGGGAGGAAAAACTGTTTTTT. Translated, it gives CASSGGTGEEKLFF.

J is TRBJ2-5 and V is TRBV30, with a possible D match to TRBD2 (6 bases). Germline lookup yields CDR1 GTSNPN and CDR2 SVGIG (reference sequence). V was trimmed by 7 bases and J by 0 bases, leaving 18 bases between them. The CDR3 contains 15 residues. CDR3 in amino acids: CASQTGGRYQETQYF. CDR3 sequence (DNA): TGTGCCTCCCAAACCGGGGGTCGATACCAAGAGACCCAGTACTTC.

This clone was observed once. The chain has TRBV7-3 and TRBJ2-1; D is undetermined. CDR3 size: 14 residues. Trimming stripped 6 bases from V and 8 bases from J, with 17 bases between. Germline values: CDR1 SGHTA, CDR2 FQGTGA. The CDR3 DNA is TGTGCCAGCAGTCCAGGTTACCCACTCTATGAGCAGTTCTTC. Protein sequence: CASSPGYPLYEQFF.

V usage is TRBV5-4 and J usage is TRBJ2-1; TRBD1 matches at 7 bases. J lost 3 bases, V lost 4 bases, and 7 bases had no gene match. Per the germline V gene, CDR1 is SGHNT and CDR2 is YYREEE (reference sequence). The CDR3 covers 15 residues. CDR3 in amino acids: CASSLDGQVYNEQFF. The CDR3 DNA sequence: TGTGCCAGCAGCCTGGATGGACAGGTCTACAATGAGCAGTTCTTC.

This clone was recorded a few times. The chain employs TRBV11-2 and TRBJ1-1; 8 nucleotides line up with TRBD1. CDR1 and CDR2 from the germline V gene are SGHAT and FQNNGV. The trim removed 1 base at V and 3 bases at J, leaving 7 bases unmatched. This CDR3 spans 16 amino acids. Here the CDR3 DNA reads TGTGCCAGCAGCTTAGGGAGGGGACAGGCGGACACTGAAGCTTTCTTT. Protein sequence: CASSLGRGQADTEAFF.

The chain has TRBV6-5 and TRBJ2-3; the D gene is possibly TRBD2 (7 bases). Germline assignment: CDR1 MNHEY and CDR2 SVGAGI. The CDR3 loop spans 14 amino acids. V lost 2 bases to trimming and J lost 5 bases, with 11 bases between them. The DNA of the CDR3 is TGTGCCAGCAGTTACGGGGGGGCTGGAGATACGCAGTATTTT. Residues: CASSYGGAGDTQYF.

This clone has more than one count but fewer than ten. This chain joins TRBV6-1 and TRBJ2-2; D gene ambiguous. The CDR3 has 13 residues. Germline V lookup: CDR1 MNHNS, CDR2 SASEGT. With 5 bases removed from V and 6 bases from J, the gap between germline ends came to 10 bases. The CDR3 nucleotides read TGTGCCAGCAGTTTTGGAATCGCCGGGGAGCTGTTTTTT. Translating it yields CASSFGIAGELFF.

The table lists this clone with a count of one. This chain connects TRBV5-6 to TRBJ2-5; D unclear. CDR3 size: 14 residues. Trimming pared 0 bases from V and 2 bases from J, leaving 8 bases between. Germline V gene sequence: CDR1 SGHDT, CDR2 YYEEEE. CDR3 DNA sequence: TGTGCCAGCAGCTTGGTGACACCTCAAGAGACCCAGTACTTC. It encodes CASSLVTPQETQYF.

The chain uses TRBV27 and TRBJ2-3, with TRBD2 matching over 8 bases. Looked up from germline, CDR1 is MNHEY and CDR2 is SMNVEV (reference sequence). Trimming cost V 9 bases and J 4 bases; bases outside gene matches: 6. The CDR3 is 13 amino acids. CDR3 nucleotides: TGTGCCAGTGGGCGGGGGGTCCCAGATACGCAGTATTTT. Translating it yields CASGRGVPDTQYF.

CDR3 amino acids: CASSIAGAYEQYF. The CDR3 coding sequence is TGTGCCAGCAGTATCGCCGGGGCCTACGAGCAGTACTTC. The chain is built from TRBV6-1 and TRBJ2-7, with D perhaps TRBD2 (5 bases). V lost 5 bases and J lost 2, with 10 bases in between. This CDR3 contains 13 residues. CDR1 is MNHNS, CDR2 SASEGT, per germline.

This clone was detected once. Written as DNA, the CDR3 is TGTGCCAGCAGCTTGTTCTTGGGTCTGGAGTCCTACGAGCAGTACTTC. This sequence encodes CASSLFLGLESYEQYF. The gene calls are TRBV5-4 and TRBJ2-7; D gene uncertain. Deletions cut 1 base from V and 1 base from J, with 15 bases between. This CDR3 contains 16 residues. The V gene's germline CDR1 is SGHNT and CDR2 YYREEE (reference sequence). The full variable domain, rest sourced from reference TRBV5-4 and TRBJ2-7, is ETGVTQSPTHLIKTRGQQVTLRCSSQSGHNTVSWYQQALGQGPQFIFQYYREEENGRGNFPPRFSGLQFPNYSSELNVNALELDDSALYLCASSLFLGLESYEQYFGPGTRLTVT.

The J gene is TRBJ1-6, the V gene TRBV30; 10 bases fit TRBD1. Germline CDR1 reads GTSNPN; CDR2 reads SVGIG (reference sequence). There are 15 residues in the CDR3. The ends lost 1 base at V and 10 bases at J; junction bases unmatched: 7. The CDR3 loop reads CAWSGRDRGPSPLHF. The DNA of the CDR3 is TGTGCCTGGAGTGGTCGGGACAGGGGTCCCTCACCCCTCCACTTT.

V is TRBV28 and J is TRBJ1-1, with D unresolved. From germline, CDR1 is MDHEN and CDR2 SYDVKM. V was cut by 4 bases and J by 1 base, with 4 bases left in between. This CDR3 spans 12 amino acids. CDR3 in DNA: TGTGCCAGCAGTTGGCAGAACACTGAAGCTTTCTTT. Translating gives CASSWQNTEAFF.

This clone was counted a few times. The gene calls are TRBV19 and TRBJ2-7, with 7 bases fitting TRBD2. Trimming cost V 7 bases and J 4 bases; bases outside gene matches: 10. The CDR3 consists of 14 residues. Germline CDR1 and CDR2: LNHDA and SQIVND (reference sequence). The CDR3 bases are TGTGCCAGTAACGCGAAGCTGGGGGGGTACGAGCAGTACTTC. Translation: CASNAKLGGYEQYF.

This clone is classed as medium-sized. CDR3 coding DNA: TGTGCCAGCTCACCACAAGGGGCTTTGAGGAACACTGAAGCTTTCTTT. This encodes CASSPQGALRNTEAFF. This chain uses TRBV18 with TRBJ1-1, with D maybe TRBD1 (5 bases). CDR1 and CDR2 from the germline V gene are KGHSH and LQKENI. The CDR3 length is 16 residues. Trimming stripped 1 base from V and 1 base from J, with 13 bases between.